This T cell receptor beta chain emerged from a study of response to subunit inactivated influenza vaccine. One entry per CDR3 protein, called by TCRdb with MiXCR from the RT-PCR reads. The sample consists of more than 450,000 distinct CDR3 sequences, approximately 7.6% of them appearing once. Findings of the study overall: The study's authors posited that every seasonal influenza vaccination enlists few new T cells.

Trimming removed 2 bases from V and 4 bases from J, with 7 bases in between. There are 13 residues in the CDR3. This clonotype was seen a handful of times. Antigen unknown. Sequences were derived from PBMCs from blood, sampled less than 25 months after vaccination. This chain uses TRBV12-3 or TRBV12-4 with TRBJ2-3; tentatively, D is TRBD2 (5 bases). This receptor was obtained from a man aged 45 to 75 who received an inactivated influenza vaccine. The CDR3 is CASSLTEADTQYF. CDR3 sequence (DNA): TGTGCCAGCAGTTTAACGGAGGCAGATACGCAGTATTTT.